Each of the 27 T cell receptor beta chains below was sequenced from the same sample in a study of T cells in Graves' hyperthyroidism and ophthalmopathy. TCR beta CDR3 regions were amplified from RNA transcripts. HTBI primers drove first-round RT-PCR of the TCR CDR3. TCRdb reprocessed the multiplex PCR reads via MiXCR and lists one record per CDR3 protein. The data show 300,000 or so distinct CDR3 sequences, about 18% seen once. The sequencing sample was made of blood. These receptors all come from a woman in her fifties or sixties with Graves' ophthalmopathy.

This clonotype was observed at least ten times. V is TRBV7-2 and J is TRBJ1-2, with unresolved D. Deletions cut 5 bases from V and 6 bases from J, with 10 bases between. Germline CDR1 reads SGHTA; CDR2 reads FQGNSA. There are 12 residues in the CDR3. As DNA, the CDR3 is TGTGCCAGCAGCCGTGCCGCTAATGGCTACACCTTC. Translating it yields CASSRAANGYTF.

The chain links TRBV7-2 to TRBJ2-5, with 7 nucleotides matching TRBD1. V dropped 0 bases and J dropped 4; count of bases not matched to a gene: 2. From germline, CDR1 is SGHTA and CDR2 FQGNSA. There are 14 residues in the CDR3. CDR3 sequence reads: CASSLARGLETQYF. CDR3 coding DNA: TGTGCCAGCAGCTTAGCTAGGGGGCTAGAGACCCAGTACTTC.

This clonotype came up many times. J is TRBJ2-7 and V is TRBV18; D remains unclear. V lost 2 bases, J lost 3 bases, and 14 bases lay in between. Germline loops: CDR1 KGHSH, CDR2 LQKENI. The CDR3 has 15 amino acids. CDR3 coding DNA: TGTGCCAGCTCACCAAGTAGTACCCGTCGCTACGAGCAGTACTTC. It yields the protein CASSPSSTRRYEQYF.

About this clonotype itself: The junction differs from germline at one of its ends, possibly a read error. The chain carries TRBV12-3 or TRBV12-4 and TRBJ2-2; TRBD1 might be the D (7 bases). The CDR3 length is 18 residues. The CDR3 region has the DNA TGTGCCAGCAGTTTAGGGACAGGAGGGCCCGCGAACACCGGGGGGCTGTTTTTT. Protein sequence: CASSLGTGGPANTGGLFF.

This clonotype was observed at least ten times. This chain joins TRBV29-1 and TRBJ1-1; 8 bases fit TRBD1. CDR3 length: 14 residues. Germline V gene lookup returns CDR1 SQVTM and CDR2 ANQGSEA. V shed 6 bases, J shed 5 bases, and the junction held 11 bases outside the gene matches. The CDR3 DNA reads TGCAGCGTCCCCACCAGGACAGGGAGTACTGAAGCTTTCTTT. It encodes CSVPTRTGSTEAFF.

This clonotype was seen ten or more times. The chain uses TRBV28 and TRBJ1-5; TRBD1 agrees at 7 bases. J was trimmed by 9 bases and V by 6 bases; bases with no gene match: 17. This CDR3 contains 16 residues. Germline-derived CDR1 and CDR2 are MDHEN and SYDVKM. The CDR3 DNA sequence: TGTGCCAGCAGCTGGAGCCAGGGGGGTCCGGGAGGGCCCCAGCATTTT. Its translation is CASSWSQGGPGGPQHF. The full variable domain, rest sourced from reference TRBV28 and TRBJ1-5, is DVKVTQSSRYLVKRTGEKVFLECVQDMDHENMFWYRQDPGLGLRLIYFSYDVKMKEKGDIPEGYSVSREKKERFSLILESASTNQTSMYLCASSWSQGGPGGPQHFGDGTRLSIL.

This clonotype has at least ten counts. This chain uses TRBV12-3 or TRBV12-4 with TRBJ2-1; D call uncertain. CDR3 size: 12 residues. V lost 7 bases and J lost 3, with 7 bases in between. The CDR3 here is CASTHYYNEQFF. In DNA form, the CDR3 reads TGTGCCAGCACTCACTACTACAATGAGCAGTTCTTC.

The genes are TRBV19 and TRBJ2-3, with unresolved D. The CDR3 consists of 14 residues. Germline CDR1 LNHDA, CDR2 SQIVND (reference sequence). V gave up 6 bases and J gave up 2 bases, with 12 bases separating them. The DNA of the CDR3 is TGTGCCAGTAGCCGGCCAGGCTTCACAGATACGCAGTATTTT. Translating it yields CASSRPGFTDTQYF.

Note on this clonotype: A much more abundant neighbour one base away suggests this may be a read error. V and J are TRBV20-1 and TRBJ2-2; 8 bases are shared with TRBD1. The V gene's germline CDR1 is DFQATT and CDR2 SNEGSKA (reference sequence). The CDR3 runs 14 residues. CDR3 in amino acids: CNATGGTNTGELFF. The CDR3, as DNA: TGCAATGCTACAGGGGGAACGAACACCGGGGAGCTGTTTTTT.

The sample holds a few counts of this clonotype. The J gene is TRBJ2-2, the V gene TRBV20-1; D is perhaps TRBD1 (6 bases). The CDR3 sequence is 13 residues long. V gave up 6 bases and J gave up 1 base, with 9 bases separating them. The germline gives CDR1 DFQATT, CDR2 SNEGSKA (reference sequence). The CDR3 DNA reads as TGCAGTGCACCGGGACAGAACACCGGGGAGCTGTTTTTT. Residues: CSAPGQNTGELFF.

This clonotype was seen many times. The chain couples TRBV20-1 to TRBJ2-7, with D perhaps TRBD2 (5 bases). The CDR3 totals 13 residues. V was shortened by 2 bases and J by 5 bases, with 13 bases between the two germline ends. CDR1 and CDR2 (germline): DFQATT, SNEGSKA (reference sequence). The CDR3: CSARIPSGDEQYF. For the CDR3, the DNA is TGCAGTGCTAGAATACCTTCCGGGGACGAGCAGTACTTC.

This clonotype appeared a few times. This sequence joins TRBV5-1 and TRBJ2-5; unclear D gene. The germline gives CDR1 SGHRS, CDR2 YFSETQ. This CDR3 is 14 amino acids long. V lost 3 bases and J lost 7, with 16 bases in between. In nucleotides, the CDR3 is TGCGCCAGCAGCTCGGGCGTCTCCAGTGGGACCCAGTACTTC. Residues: CASSSGVSSGTQYF.

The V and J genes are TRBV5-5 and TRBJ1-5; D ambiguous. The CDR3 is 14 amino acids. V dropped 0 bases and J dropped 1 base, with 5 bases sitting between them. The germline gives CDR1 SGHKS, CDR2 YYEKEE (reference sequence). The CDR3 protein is CASSLVASNQPQHF. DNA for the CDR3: TGTGCCAGCAGCTTGGTCGCGAGCAATCAGCCCCAGCATTTT.

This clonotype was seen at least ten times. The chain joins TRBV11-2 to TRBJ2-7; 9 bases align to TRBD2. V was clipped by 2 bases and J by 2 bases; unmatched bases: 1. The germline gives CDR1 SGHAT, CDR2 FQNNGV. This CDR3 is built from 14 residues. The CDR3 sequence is CASSLLAGTYEQYF. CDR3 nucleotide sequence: TGTGCCAGCAGCTTACTAGCGGGAACCTACGAGCAGTACTTC.

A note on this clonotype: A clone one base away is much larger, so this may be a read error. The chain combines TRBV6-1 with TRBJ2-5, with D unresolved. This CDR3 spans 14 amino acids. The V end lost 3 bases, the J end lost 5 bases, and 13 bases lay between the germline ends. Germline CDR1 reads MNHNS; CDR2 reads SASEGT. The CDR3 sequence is CASSESGHGETQYF. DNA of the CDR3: TGTGCCAGCAGTGAGTCAGGCCACGGGGAGACCCAGTACTTC.

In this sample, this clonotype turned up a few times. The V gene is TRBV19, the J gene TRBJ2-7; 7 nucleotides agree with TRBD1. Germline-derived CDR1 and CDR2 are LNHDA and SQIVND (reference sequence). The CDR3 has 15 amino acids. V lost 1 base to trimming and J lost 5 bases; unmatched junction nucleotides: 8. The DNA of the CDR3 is TGTGCCAGTAGTATAGGAGACAGGGAGCGAGACGAGCAGTACTTC. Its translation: CASSIGDRERDEQYF.

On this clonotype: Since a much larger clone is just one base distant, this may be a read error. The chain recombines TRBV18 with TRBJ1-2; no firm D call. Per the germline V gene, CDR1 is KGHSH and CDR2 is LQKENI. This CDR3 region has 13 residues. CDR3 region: CASSVGPGGGYAF. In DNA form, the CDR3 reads TGTGCCAGCTCCGTCGGTCCCGGTGGTGGCTACGCCTTC.

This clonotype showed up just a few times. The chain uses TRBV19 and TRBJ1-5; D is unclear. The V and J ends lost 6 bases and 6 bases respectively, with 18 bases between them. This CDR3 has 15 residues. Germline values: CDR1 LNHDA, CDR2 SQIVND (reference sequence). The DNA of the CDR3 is TGTGCCAGTAGCGGACTGGACTCATCCAGTCAGCCCCAGCATTTT. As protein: CASSGLDSSSQPQHF.

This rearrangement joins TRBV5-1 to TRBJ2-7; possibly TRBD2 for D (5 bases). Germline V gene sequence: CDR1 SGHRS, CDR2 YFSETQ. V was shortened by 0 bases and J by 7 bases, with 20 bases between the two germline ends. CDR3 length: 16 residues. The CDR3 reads CASSLEVKDWRHEQYF. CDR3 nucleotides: TGCGCCAGCAGCTTGGAGGTGAAGGACTGGCGACATGAGCAGTACTTC. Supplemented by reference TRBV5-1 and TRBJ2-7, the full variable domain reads KAGVTQTPRYLIKTRGQQVTLSCSPISGHRSVSWYQQTPGQGLQFLFEYFSETQRNKGNFPGRFSGRQFSNSRSEMNVSTLELGDSALYLCASSLEVKDWRHEQYFGPGTRLTVT.

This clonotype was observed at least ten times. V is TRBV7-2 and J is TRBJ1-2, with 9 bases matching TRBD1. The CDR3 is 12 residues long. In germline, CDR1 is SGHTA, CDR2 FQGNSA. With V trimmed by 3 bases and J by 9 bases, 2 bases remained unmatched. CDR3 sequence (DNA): TGTGCCAGCAGCTTCACAGGGGGCAGCTACACCTTC. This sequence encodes CASSFTGGSYTF.

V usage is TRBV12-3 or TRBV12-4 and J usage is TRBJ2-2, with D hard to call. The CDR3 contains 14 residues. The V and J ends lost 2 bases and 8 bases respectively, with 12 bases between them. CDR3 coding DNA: TGTGCCAGCAGTTTATTTTCGCTCCAAGGGGAGCTGTTTTTT. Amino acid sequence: CASSLFSLQGELFF.

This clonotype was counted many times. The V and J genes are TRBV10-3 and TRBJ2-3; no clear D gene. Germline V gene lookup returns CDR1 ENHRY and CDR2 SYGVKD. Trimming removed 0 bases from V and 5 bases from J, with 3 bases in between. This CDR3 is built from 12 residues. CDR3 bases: TGTGCCATCAGTGAGTCAAGAGATACGCAGTATTTT. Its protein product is CAISESRDTQYF.

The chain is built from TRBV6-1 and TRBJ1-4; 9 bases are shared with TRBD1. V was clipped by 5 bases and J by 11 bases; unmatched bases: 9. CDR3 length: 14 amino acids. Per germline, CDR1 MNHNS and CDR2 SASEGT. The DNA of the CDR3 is TGTGCCAGCAGTATGACGGGACAGGGTGGGAAACTGTTTTTT. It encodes CASSMTGQGGKLFF.

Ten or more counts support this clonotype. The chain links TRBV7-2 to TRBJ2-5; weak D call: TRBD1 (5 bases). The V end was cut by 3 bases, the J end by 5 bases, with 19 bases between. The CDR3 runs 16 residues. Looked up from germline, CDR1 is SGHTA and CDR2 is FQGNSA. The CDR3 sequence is CASSFRQPMQFETQYF. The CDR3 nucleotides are TGTGCCAGCAGCTTCAGACAGCCAATGCAGTTTGAGACCCAGTACTTC.

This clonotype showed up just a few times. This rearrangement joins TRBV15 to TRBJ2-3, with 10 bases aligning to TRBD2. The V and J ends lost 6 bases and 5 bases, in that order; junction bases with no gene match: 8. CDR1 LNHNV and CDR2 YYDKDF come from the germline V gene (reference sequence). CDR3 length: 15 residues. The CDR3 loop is CATRDSGREIDTQYF. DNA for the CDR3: TGTGCCACCAGGGACAGCGGGAGGGAAATAGATACGCAGTATTTT. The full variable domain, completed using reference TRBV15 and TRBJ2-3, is DAMVIQNPRYQVTQFGKPVTLSCSQTLNHNVMYWYQQKSSQAPKLLFHYYDKDFNNEADTPDNFQSRRPNTSFCFLDIRSPGLGDTAMYLCATRDSGREIDTQYFGPGTRLTVL.

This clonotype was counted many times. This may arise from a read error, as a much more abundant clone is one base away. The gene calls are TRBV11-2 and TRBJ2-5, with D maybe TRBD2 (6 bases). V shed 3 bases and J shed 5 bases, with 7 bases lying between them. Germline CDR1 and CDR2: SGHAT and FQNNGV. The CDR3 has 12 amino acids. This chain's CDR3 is CASSFGGETQYF. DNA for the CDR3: TGTGCCAGCAGCTTTGGGGGGGAGACCCAGTACTTC.

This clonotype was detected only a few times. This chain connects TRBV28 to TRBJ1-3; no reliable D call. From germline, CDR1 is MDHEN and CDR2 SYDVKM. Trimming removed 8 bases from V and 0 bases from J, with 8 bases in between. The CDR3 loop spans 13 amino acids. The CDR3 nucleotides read TGTGCCAGCCTCCGGGTCTCTGGAAACACCATATATTTT. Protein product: CASLRVSGNTIYF.